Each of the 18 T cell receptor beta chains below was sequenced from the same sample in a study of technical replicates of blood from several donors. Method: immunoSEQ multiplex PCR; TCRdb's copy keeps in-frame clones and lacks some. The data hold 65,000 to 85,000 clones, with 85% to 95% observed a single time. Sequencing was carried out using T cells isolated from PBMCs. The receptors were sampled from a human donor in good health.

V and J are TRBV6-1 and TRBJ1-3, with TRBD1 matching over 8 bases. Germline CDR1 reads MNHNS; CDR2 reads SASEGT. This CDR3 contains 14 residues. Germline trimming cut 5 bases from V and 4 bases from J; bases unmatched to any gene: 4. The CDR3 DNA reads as TGTGCCAGCAGTCAGGGGGCGGAAGGAAACACCATATATTTT. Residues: CASSQGAEGNTIYF.

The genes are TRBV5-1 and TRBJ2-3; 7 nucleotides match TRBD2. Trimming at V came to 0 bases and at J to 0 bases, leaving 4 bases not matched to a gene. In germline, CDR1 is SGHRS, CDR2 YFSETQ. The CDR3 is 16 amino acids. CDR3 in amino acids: CASSLVASGSTDTQYF. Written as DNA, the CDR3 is TGCGCCAGCAGCTTGGTGGCTAGCGGTAGCACAGATACGCAGTATTTT.

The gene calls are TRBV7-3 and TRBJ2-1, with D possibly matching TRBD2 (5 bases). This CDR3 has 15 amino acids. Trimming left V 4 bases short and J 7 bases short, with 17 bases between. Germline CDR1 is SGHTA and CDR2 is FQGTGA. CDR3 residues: CASSWSRGTHNEQFF. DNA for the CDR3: TGTGCCAGCAGCTGGTCCCGGGGAACCCATAATGAGCAGTTCTTC.

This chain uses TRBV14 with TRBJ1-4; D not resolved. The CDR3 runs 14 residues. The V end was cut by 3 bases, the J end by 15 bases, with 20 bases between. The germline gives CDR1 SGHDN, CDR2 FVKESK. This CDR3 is CASSQKGVVKKLFF. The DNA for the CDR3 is TGTGCCAGCAGCCAGAAAGGAGTTGTAAAGAAGTTGTTTTTT.

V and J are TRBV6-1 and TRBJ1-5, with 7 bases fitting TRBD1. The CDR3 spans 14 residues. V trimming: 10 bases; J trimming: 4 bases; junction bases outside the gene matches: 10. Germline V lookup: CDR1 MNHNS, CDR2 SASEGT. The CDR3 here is CATEVQGGNQPQHF. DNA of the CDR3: TGTGCCACCGAAGTCCAGGGGGGTAATCAGCCCCAGCATTTT.

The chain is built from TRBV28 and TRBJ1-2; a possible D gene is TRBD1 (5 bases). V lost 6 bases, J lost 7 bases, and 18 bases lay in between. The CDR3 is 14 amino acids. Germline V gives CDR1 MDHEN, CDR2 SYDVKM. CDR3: CASRRQSFSVGYTF. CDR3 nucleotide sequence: TGTGCCAGCAGACGACAGTCGTTCTCCGTTGGCTACACCTTC.

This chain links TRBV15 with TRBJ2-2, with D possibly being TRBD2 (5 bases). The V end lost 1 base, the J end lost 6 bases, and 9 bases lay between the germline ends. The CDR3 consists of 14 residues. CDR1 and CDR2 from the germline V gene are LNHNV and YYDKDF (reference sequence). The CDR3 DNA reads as TGTGCCACCAGCAGAGTCGGGGAGCCCGGGGAGCTGTTTTTT. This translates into CATSRVGEPGELFF. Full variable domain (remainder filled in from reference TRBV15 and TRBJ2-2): DAMVIQNPRYQVTQFGKPVTLSCSQTLNHNVMYWYQQKSSQAPKLLFHYYDKDFNNEADTPDNFQSRRPNTSFCFLDIRSPGLGDTAMYLCATSRVGEPGELFFGEGSRLTVL.

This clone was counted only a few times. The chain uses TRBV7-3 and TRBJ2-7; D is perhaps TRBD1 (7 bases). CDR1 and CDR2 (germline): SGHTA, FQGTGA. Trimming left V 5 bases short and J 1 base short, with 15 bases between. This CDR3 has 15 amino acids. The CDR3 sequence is CASSEGAGLSYEQYF. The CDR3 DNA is TGTGCCAGCAGCGAGGGGGCGGGACTGTCCTACGAGCAGTACTTC.

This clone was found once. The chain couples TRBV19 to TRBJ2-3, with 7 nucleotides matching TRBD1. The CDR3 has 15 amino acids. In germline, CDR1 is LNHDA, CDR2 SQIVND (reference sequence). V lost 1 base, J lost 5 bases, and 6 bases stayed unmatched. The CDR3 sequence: CASSIGQGEIDTQYF. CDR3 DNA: TGTGCCAGTAGTATAGGGCAGGGGGAAATAGATACGCAGTATTTT.

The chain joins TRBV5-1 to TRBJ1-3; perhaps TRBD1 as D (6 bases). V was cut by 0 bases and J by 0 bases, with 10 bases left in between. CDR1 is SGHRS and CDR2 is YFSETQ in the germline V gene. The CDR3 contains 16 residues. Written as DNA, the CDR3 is TGCGCCAGCAGCTTGGGGGGGGGCGTCTCTGGAAACACCATATATTTT. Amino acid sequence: CASSLGGGVSGNTIYF.

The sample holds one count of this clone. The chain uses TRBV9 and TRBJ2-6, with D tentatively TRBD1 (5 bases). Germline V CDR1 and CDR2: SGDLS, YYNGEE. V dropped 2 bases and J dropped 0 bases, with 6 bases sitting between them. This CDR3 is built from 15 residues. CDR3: CASSVQGSGANVLTF. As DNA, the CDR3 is TGTGCCAGCAGCGTCCAGGGCTCTGGGGCCAACGTCCTGACTTTC. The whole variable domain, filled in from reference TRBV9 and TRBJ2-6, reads DSGVTQTPKHLITATGQRVTLRCSPRSGDLSVYWYQQSLDQGLQFLIQYYNGEERAKGNILERFSAQQFPDLHSELNLSSLELGDSALYFCASSVQGSGANVLTFGAGSRLTVL.

The CDR3 loop is CATSPDLNEQYF. CDR3 sequence (DNA): TGTGCCACCTCCCCCGATCTAAACGAGCAGTACTTC. The chain joins TRBV15 to TRBJ2-7; D not certain. In germline, CDR1 is LNHNV, CDR2 YYDKDF (reference sequence). Trimming shortened V by 8 bases and J by 5 bases, and 13 bases separated the two germline ends. The length of the CDR3 is 12 residues.

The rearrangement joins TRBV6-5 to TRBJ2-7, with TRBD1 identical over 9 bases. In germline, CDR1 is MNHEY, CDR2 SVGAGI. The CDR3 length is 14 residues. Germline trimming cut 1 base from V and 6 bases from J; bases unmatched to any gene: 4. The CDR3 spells CASSYFTQGAEQYF. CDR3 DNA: TGTGCCAGCAGTTACTTTACACAGGGGGCCGAGCAGTACTTC.

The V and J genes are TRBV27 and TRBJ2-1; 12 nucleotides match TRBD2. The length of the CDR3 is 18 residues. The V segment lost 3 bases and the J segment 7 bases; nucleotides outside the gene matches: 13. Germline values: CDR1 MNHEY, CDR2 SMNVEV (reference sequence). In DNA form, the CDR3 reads TGTGCCAGCAGTTTGTGGGGAGGGGGGGGACTAGCGGGTAATGAGCAGTTCTTC. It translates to CASSLWGGGGLAGNEQFF.

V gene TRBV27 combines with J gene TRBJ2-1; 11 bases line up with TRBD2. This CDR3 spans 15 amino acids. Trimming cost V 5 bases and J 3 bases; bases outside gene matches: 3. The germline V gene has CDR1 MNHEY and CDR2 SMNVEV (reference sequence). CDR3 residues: CASSILAGVYNEQFF. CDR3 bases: TGTGCCAGCAGTATACTAGCGGGAGTCTACAATGAGCAGTTCTTC.

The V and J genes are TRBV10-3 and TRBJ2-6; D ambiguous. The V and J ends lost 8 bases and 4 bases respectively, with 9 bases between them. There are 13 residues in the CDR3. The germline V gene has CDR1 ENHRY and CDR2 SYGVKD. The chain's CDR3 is CAILTWGANVLTF. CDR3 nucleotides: TGTGCCATCTTAACTTGGGGGGCCAACGTCCTGACTTTC.

The CDR3: CSASSNYGYTF. CDR3 in DNA: TGCAGTGCTAGCAGTAACTATGGCTACACCTTC. The gene calls are TRBV20-1 and TRBJ1-2; D not certain. The CDR3 is made up of 11 amino acids. V gave up 3 bases and J gave up 1 base, with 3 bases separating them. Germline CDR1 reads DFQATT; CDR2 reads SNEGSKA (reference sequence).

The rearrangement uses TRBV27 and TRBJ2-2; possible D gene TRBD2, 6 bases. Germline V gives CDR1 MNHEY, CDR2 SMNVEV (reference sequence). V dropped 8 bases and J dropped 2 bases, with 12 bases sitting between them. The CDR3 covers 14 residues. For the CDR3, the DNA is TGTGCCAGCCAGTCAGCGGGCAACACCGGGGAGCTGTTTTTT. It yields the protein CASQSAGNTGELFF.